Following are 10 T cell receptor beta chains from one sample sequenced in a study of T cell responses to AZD1222 COVID-19 vaccine. Profiling relied on immunoSEQ multiplex PCR, and the TCRdb table lists in-frame clones only, not all of them. This sample has approximately 82,000 clones; more than 75% occur once, and the top ten carry about 12%. This specimen consisted of peripheral blood, obtained on day 0 of AZD1222 vaccination. All receptors come from an adult in good health.

The chain uses TRBV24-1 and TRBJ1-3; D is unresolved. Germline V gene lookup returns CDR1 KGHDR and CDR2 SFDVKD. Trimming took off 2 bases at V and 2 bases at J, with 15 bases between the two ends. The CDR3 runs to 17 residues. CDR3 nucleotide sequence: TGTGCCACCAGTGATTCGTCGGACGCCACCCCTGGAAACACCATATATTTT. It yields the protein CATSDSSDATPGNTIYF.

The chain recombines TRBV10-2 with TRBJ2-4; D gene unclear. The germline V gene has CDR1 WSHSY and CDR2 SAAADI. CDR3 length: 11 residues. V lost 4 bases and J lost 9, with 7 bases in between. This chain's CDR3 is CASSGPGIQYF. The DNA of the CDR3 is TGCGCCAGCAGTGGCCCCGGCATTCAGTACTTC.

This clone has a handful of counts. The V call is TRBV18, the J call TRBJ1-1; D is ambiguous. The CDR3 is 15 residues long. Germline V lookup: CDR1 KGHSH, CDR2 LQKENI. Trimming pared 3 bases from V and 0 bases from J, leaving 11 bases between. The CDR3 nucleotides are TGTGCCAGCTCACCCCCAGGATTGTTGAACACTGAAGCTTTCTTT. Translation gives CASSPPGLLNTEAFF.

The chain is built from TRBV6-2 or TRBV6-3 and TRBJ1-1; the match to TRBD1 covers 10 bases. Germline values: CDR1 MNHEY, CDR2 SVGEGT. The trim removed 5 bases at V and 3 bases at J, leaving 6 bases unmatched. This CDR3 is built from 15 residues. Here the CDR3 DNA reads TGTGCCAGCAGTACCCCGACAGGGGGCTACACTGAAGCTTTCTTT. As protein: CASSTPTGGYTEAFF.

Of note for this clone: Other DNA sequences from this sample encode an identical CDR3 as well. V usage is TRBV9 and J usage is TRBJ2-7; D is ambiguous. CDR3 length: 14 amino acids. The germline V gene encodes CDR1 SGDLS and CDR2 YYNGEE. With 0 bases removed from V and 1 base from J, the gap between germline ends came to 8 bases. This CDR3 is CASSVGSVSYEQYF. The CDR3, as DNA: TGTGCCAGCAGCGTAGGGAGTGTATCCTACGAGCAGTACTTC.

The gene calls are TRBV10-3 and TRBJ2-7; no clear D gene. The V gene's germline CDR1 is ENHRY and CDR2 SYGVKD. The V gene lost 3 bases and the J gene lost 3 bases, with 6 bases spanning the gap. The CDR3 length is 12 residues. In nucleotides, the CDR3 is TGTGCCATCAGTGAACAAGGCTACGAGCAGTACTTC. Translating gives CAISEQGYEQYF.

The V call is TRBV25-1, the J call TRBJ2-7, with D perhaps assigned TRBD1 or TRBD2 (5 bases each). The CDR3 consists of 15 residues. V was trimmed by 0 bases and J by 1 base, leaving 10 bases between them. Germline V gene data show CDR1 as MGHDK and CDR2 as SYGVNS. CDR3 region: CASSEYRDASYEQYF. The DNA for the CDR3 is TGTGCCAGCAGTGAATACAGGGACGCATCCTACGAGCAGTACTTC.

The V and J genes are TRBV6-5 and TRBJ1-5; 12 nucleotides agree with TRBD1. The CDR3 is 16 amino acids. Germline CDR1 reads MNHEY; CDR2 reads SVGAGI. The V and J ends lost 0 bases and 5 bases, in that order; junction bases with no gene match: 2. CDR3 region: CASSYSGTGGYQPQHF. CDR3 in DNA: TGTGCCAGCAGTTACTCGGGGACAGGGGGCTATCAGCCCCAGCATTTT.

This chain links TRBV19 with TRBJ1-1, with 9 bases fitting TRBD1. V shed 9 bases and J 5 bases; nucleotides not matched to a gene: 7. The CDR3 length is 13 residues. Germline loops: CDR1 LNHDA, CDR2 SQIVND (reference sequence). The CDR3 nucleotides are TGTGCCAGCAAGGACAGGGGAGGTACTGAAGCTTTCTTT. Its translation: CASKDRGGTEAFF.

The chain has TRBV9 and TRBJ1-2; D is unresolved. Germline V gene sequence: CDR1 SGDLS, CDR2 YYNGEE. V was cut by 3 bases and J by 8 bases, with 14 bases left in between. The CDR3 is made up of 13 amino acids. CDR3 coding DNA: TGTGCCAGCAGCGGGGCTGAGGGTACCGGCTACACCTTC. This gives the protein CASSGAEGTGYTF.